This T cell receptor (beta chain) was profiled in a study of blood T cell repertoires in COVID-19. Germline-derived CDR1 and CDR2 are MDHEN and SYDVKM. Trimming took off 3 bases at V and 0 bases at J, with 8 bases between the two ends. The CDR3 has 15 residues. Sequencing used immunoSEQ multiplex PCR; TCRdb keeps in-frame clones, though not all of them. The sample has around 60,000 clones; around 86% are singletons. The clonotype was recovered from a woman older than 75 with acute or convalescent COVID-19. V gene TRBV28 combines with J gene TRBJ1-4; possibly TRBD1 for D (5 bases). Sequenced input: peripheral blood. In DNA form, the CDR3 reads TGTGCCAGCAGTTTGGGGGGTGCAACTAATGAAAAACTGTTTTTT. Translating gives CASSLGGATNEKLFF.